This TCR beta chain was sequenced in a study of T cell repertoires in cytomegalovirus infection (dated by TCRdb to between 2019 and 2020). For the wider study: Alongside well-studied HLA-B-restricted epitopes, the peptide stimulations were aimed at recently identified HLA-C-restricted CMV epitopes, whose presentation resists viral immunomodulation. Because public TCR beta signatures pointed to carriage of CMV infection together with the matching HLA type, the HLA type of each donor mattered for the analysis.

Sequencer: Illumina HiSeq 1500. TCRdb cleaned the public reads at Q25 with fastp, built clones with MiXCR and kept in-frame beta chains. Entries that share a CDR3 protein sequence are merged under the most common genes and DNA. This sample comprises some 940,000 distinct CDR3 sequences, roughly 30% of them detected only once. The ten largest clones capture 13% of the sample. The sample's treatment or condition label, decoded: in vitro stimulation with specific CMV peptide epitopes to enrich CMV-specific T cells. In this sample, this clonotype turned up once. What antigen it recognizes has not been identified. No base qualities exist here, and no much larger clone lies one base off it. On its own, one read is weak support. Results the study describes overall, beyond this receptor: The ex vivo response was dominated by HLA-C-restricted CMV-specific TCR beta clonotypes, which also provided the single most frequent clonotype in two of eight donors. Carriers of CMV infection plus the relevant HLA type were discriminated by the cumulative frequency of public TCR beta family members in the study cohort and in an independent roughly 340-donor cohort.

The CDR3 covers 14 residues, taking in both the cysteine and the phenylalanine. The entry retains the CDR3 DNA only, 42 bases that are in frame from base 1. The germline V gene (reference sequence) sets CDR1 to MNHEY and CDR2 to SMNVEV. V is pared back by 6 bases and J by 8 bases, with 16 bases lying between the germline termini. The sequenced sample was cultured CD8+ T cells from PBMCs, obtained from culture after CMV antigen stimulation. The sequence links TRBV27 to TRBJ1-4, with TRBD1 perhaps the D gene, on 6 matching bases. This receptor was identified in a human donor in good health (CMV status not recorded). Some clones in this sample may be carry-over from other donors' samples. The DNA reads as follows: TGTGCCAGCAGGGCTGCAGGGGCATTAGAAAAACTGTTTTTT. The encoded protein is CASRAAGALEKLFF.